This is a list of T cell receptor beta chains from one sample in a study of OX40 agonist ivuxolimab in advanced cancers. Data came from immunoSEQ multiplex PCR; TCRdb stores just in-frame clones and leaves some out. The sample comprises about 34,000 clones, more than 70% of which are singletons, and approximately 10% rests with the top ten. The sample consisted of CD4+ or CD8+ T cells sorted from blood, taken in a trial of the OX40 agonist ivuxolimab. These receptors were taken from an adult with an advanced solid tumor such as melanoma, head and neck, liver or kidney cancer. Each CDR3 is given with its conserved first and last residue. The D gene is left open where the match is weak. Part of the rows lack a size; the others show once, few, many or a class for expanded clones.

D gene,V gene,J gene,clone size,CDR3 length,CDR3 protein,CDR3 DNA
-,TRBV7-8,TRBJ2-7,-,14,CASSFAGAFYEQYF,TGTGCCAGCAGCTTTGCAGGGGCTTTCTACGAGCAGTACTTC
-,TRBV5-1,TRBJ2-3,-,14,CASSRDQASDTQYF,TGCGCCAGCAGCAGAGACCAGGCTTCGGATACGCAGTATTTT
TRBD2,TRBV7-9,TRBJ2-1,-,15,CASSLGTSVVNEQFF,TGTGCCAGCAGCTTAGGGACTAGCGTTGTGAATGAGCAGTTCTTC
-,TRBV7-5,TRBJ2-5,-,14,CARSRLAPTETQYF,TGTGCCAGAAGCCGTCTAGCCCCAACGGAGACCCAGTACTTC
-,TRBV7-2,TRBJ1-1,-,14,CASSLAGGGTEAFF,TGTGCCAGCAGCTTGGCGGGGGGAGGGACTGAAGCTTTCTTT
-,TRBV18,TRBJ2-7,-,16,CASSPVPGPEPYEQYF,TGTGCCAGCTCACCCGTGCCGGGACCCGAACCCTACGAGCAGTACTTC
TRBD1,TRBV5-1,TRBJ2-7,-,13,CASSDRGPYEQYF,TGCGCCAGCAGTGACAGGGGGCCCTACGAGCAGTACTTC
TRBD2,TRBV30,TRBJ2-1,-,16,CAWSIYSGSAYNEQFF,TGTGCCTGGAGTATTTATAGCGGGAGTGCCTACAATGAGCAGTTCTTC
TRBD2,TRBV6-4,TRBJ2-2,once,15,CASSGTSYEDGELFF,TGTGCCAGCAGCGGGACTAGCTATGAAGACGGGGAGCTGTTTTTT
-,TRBV18,TRBJ2-4,-,15,CASSHDSEGGGIQYF,TGTGCCAGCTCACACGATTCAGAGGGAGGGGGAATTCAGTACTTC
-,TRBV11-3,TRBJ2-1,-,15,CASSLGESTLNEQFF,TGTGCCAGCAGCTTAGGGGAGTCGACTCTTAATGAGCAGTTCTTC
TRBD1,TRBV30,TRBJ1-1,few,18,CAWTHLPGQASGDTEAFF,TGTGCCTGGACACATCTTCCGGGACAGGCCTCCGGGGACACTGAAGCTTTCTTT
TRBD1,TRBV27,TRBJ1-3,few,15,CASSDWTGPGNTIYF,TGTGCCAGCAGTGATTGGACAGGGCCTGGAAACACCATATATTTT
-,TRBV27,TRBJ2-1,-,12,CASSSRNNEQFF,TGTGCCAGCAGTTCGAGAAACAATGAGCAGTTCTTC
TRBD2,TRBV5-1,TRBJ2-7,-,14,CASSLGPTSDEQYF,TGCGCCAGCAGCTTGGGTCCCACTAGCGACGAGCAGTACTTC
-,TRBV2,TRBJ2-1,-,12,CASNGGANEQFF,TGTGCCAGCAACGGAGGGGCCAATGAGCAGTTCTTC
TRBD1,TRBV11-2,TRBJ2-7,-,17,CASSAGGAGQWTYEQYF,TGTGCCAGCAGCGCAGGGGGAGCTGGACAGTGGACCTACGAGCAGTACTTC
-,TRBV5-1,TRBJ2-7,-,14,CASSVSGNSYEQYF,TGCGCCAGCAGCGTATCCGGGAACTCCTACGAGCAGTACTTC
TRBD2,TRBV10-3,TRBJ2-7,-,15,CAISDQLAGQYEQYF,TGTGCCATCAGTGACCAACTAGCGGGGCAATACGAGCAGTACTTC
-,TRBV7-2,TRBJ2-7,-,13,CASSGLRGYEQYF,TGTGCCAGCAGCGGGCTTAGGGGATACGAGCAGTACTTC
TRBD1,TRBV7-9,TRBJ1-5,once,15,CASSLQGTANQPQHF,TGTGCCAGCAGCTTACAGGGGACAGCCAATCAGCCCCAGCATTTT
TRBD1,TRBV27,TRBJ1-1,-,14,CASKRTGPNTEAFF,TGTGCCAGCAAGCGGACAGGGCCGAACACTGAAGCTTTCTTT
-,TRBV11-1,TRBJ1-5,-,15,CASSLTPGENQPQHF,TGTGCCAGCAGCTTAACTCCCGGGGAGAATCAGCCCCAGCATTTT
-,TRBV7-6,TRBJ2-7,-,12,CASSSLFGEQYF,TGTGCCAGCAGCTCCCTTTTCGGCGAGCAGTACTTC
-,TRBV7-9,TRBJ1-3,once,15,CASSSPDRAGNTIYF,TGTGCCAGCAGCTCCCCCGACAGAGCTGGAAACACCATATATTTT
-,TRBV18,TRBJ2-5,once,15,CASSPPGRNQETQYF,TGTGCCAGCTCACCTCCGGGACGGAACCAAGAGACCCAGTACTTC
-,TRBV5-1,TRBJ1-3,-,16,CASSPIGGASGNTIYF,TGCGCCAGCAGCCCCATCGGAGGGGCCTCTGGAAACACCATATATTTT
TRBD2,TRBV19,TRBJ2-2,-,19,CASSIGLAGGRSNTGELFF,TGTGCCAGTAGTATTGGGTTAGCGGGAGGCCGTTCGAACACCGGGGAGCTGTTTTTT
TRBD2,TRBV28,TRBJ2-3,-,16,CASSPPYAGGPDTQYF,TGTGCCAGCAGTCCTCCTTACGCGGGAGGGCCAGATACGCAGTATTTT
-,TRBV15,TRBJ1-4,-,14,CATSRETVDEKLFF,TGTGCCACCAGCAGAGAGACAGTGGATGAAAAACTGTTTTTT
TRBD2,TRBV28,TRBJ2-7,-,15,CASSLTSGSHYEQYF,TGTGCCAGCAGCCTGACTAGCGGGAGTCACTACGAGCAGTACTTC
TRBD2,TRBV28,TRBJ2-7,once,16,CASSFFKSGGSYEQYF,TGTGCCAGCAGTTTTTTTAAGTCGGGGGGGAGCTACGAGCAGTACTTC
-,TRBV6-5,TRBJ1-2,-,13,CASSYRSGRGYTF,TGTGCCAGCAGTTACCGGTCAGGAAGAGGCTACACCTTC
TRBD2,TRBV19,TRBJ2-2,-,18,CASRGQREGRPNTGELFF,TGTGCCAGCAGGGGCCAGCGGGAGGGCCGCCCGAACACCGGGGAGCTGTTTTTT
-,TRBV7-2,TRBJ1-3,-,15,CASSLFGRGLDTIYF,TGTGCCAGCAGCTTATTCGGCAGGGGATTGGACACCATATATTTT
TRBD1,TRBV5-1,TRBJ1-2,-,15,CASSLARQGADGYTF,TGCGCCAGCAGCTTGGCCCGGCAGGGGGCGGATGGCTACACCTTC